One sample yielded the 21 T cell receptor beta chains listed below, sequenced in a study of T-cell memory formation after mild COVID-19. MiXCR, applied by TCRdb to the 5' RACE reads, yields one record per CDR3 protein. The data hold roughly 620,000 distinct CDR3 sequences, with roughly 18% observed a single time. What was sequenced was PBMCs or a T cell subset sorted from them (not recorded which). These receptors all stem from an adult woman who had mild COVID-19 (a few samples of this study predate the infection). Cell type and time point are not known.

The rearrangement uses TRBV4-3 and TRBJ2-7; 7 nucleotides line up with TRBD1. Germline lookup yields CDR1 LGHNA and CDR2 YSLEER. Trimming took 0 bases from V and 4 from J; bases not matched to a gene: 3. The CDR3 extends over 14 amino acids. CDR3 coding DNA: TGCGCCAGCAGCCAAGAACAGGGGCGGTACGAGCAGTACTTC. This codes for CASSQEQGRYEQYF.

The chain recombines TRBV6-5 with TRBJ1-6, with D perhaps matching TRBD1 (6 bases). The ends were cut back, 2 bases at V and 9 bases at J, with 11 bases in the middle. The germline gives CDR1 MNHEY, CDR2 SVGAGI. This CDR3 region has 14 residues. CDR3 region: CASSYAQGASPLHF. DNA of the CDR3: TGTGCCAGCAGTTACGCACAGGGAGCTTCACCCCTCCACTTT.

The chain carries TRBV5-5 and TRBJ2-4; the D gene is possibly TRBD2 (5 bases). With 4 bases removed from V and 8 bases from J, the gap between germline ends came to 13 bases. Germline V gives CDR1 SGHKS, CDR2 YYEKEE (reference sequence). The CDR3 is 13 amino acids. CDR3 protein: CASSPLLGDIQYF. The CDR3 DNA follows: TGTGCCAGCAGCCCCCTGCTCGGGGACATTCAGTACTTC. Filled out from reference TRBV5-5 and TRBJ2-4, the complete variable domain reads DAGVTQSPTHLIKTRGQQVTLRCSPISGHKSVSWYQQVLGQGPQFIFQYYEKEERGRGNFPDRFSARQFPNYSSELNVNALLLGDSALYLCASSPLLGDIQYFGAGTRLSVL.

This clonotype was detected a few times. V and J are TRBV20-1 and TRBJ2-3; the match to TRBD2 covers 11 bases. Germline V gives CDR1 DFQATT, CDR2 SNEGSKA (reference sequence). V lost 4 bases, J lost 3 bases, and 9 bases stayed unmatched. CDR3 length: 16 amino acids. The CDR3 loop reads CSAMEAGTSGTDTQYF. For the CDR3, the DNA is TGCAGTGCTATGGAGGCCGGGACTAGCGGAACAGATACGCAGTATTTT.

The chain links TRBV3-1 to TRBJ1-1; D is perhaps TRBD1 (6 bases). CDR3 length equals 14 residues. Trimming stripped 5 bases from V and 3 bases from J, with 13 bases between. The germline CDR1 and CDR2 sequences are LGHDT and YNNKEL (reference sequence). CDR3 DNA sequence: TGTGCCAGCAGCAAATACAGGGCGGACACTGAAGCTTTCTTT. Protein: CASSKYRADTEAFF.

This clonotype was detected many times. The gene calls are TRBV5-1 and TRBJ2-3, with 9 bases fitting TRBD1. Germline V gives CDR1 SGHRS, CDR2 YFSETQ. J was trimmed by 2 bases and V by 3 bases; bases with no gene match: 4. CDR3 length: 15 amino acids. The CDR3 reads CASSSGQGHTDTQYF. The CDR3 DNA is TGCGCCAGCAGCTCTGGACAGGGGCACACAGATACGCAGTATTTT.

The J gene is TRBJ2-5, the V gene TRBV12-3 or TRBV12-4, with 8 nucleotides matching TRBD2. The ends lost 3 bases at V and 5 bases at J; junction bases unmatched: 2. This CDR3 has 13 residues. DNA of the CDR3: TGTGCCAGCAGTTTTTCTAGCGGGGAGACCCAGTACTTC. This translates into CASSFSSGETQYF.

The chain links TRBV19 to TRBJ2-7, with no clear D. CDR1 and CDR2 (germline): LNHDA, SQIVND (reference sequence). This CDR3 contains 14 residues. Trimming cost V 8 bases and J 5 bases, with 19 bases left between them. For the CDR3, the DNA is TGTGCCAGTGGCCTTGGACGGGCCGAGAACGAGCAGTACTTC. Translated: CASGLGRAENEQYF.

This clonotype was detected only a few times. This chain joins TRBV7-9 and TRBJ2-1; the match to TRBD1 covers 9 bases. J was trimmed by 7 bases and V by 5 bases; bases with no gene match: 15. The CDR3 spans 17 residues. Germline V lookup: CDR1 SEHNR, CDR2 FQNEAQ (reference sequence). CDR3 in amino acids: CASSGIISGTGFNEQFF. The CDR3 DNA reads TGTGCCAGCAGCGGCATAATAAGCGGGACAGGGTTTAATGAGCAGTTCTTC.

The chain joins TRBV29-1 to TRBJ2-3, with D uncertain. From germline, CDR1 is SQVTM and CDR2 ANQGSEA. V lost 4 bases and J 2 bases, leaving 7 bases between the germline ends. The CDR3 length is 12 residues. The CDR3 region has the DNA TGCAGCGTTGTCGACCTCACAGATACGCAGTATTTT. Amino acid sequence: CSVVDLTDTQYF.

The chain uses TRBV6-5 and TRBJ1-4, with 10 bases fitting TRBD1. This CDR3 comprises 16 residues. From germline, CDR1 is MNHEY and CDR2 SVGAGI. The V gene end was trimmed by 2 bases and the J gene end by 6 bases; junction bases not matched to a gene: 6. CDR3 protein: CASSYNDRGRDEKLFF. The CDR3 DNA is TGTGCCAGCAGTTACAACGACAGGGGGCGTGATGAAAAACTGTTTTTT.

This clonotype was seen only once. This chain links TRBV10-3 with TRBJ1-1, with D uncertain. Germline V gene sequence: CDR1 ENHRY, CDR2 SYGVKD. CDR3 size: 13 residues. V was shortened by 3 bases and J by 4 bases, with 9 bases between the two germline ends. CDR3 nucleotide sequence: TGTGCCATCAGTGATGGGGTAGCCACTGAAGCTTTCTTT. It translates to CAISDGVATEAFF.

This clonotype was recorded a few times. This chain connects TRBV29-1 to TRBJ2-7; D gene unclear. CDR3 length: 13 amino acids. V lost 3 bases and J lost 2, with 11 bases in between. Germline V gene sequence: CDR1 SQVTM, CDR2 ANQGSEA. The CDR3 nucleotides read TGCAGCGTTGAGGAGCTGGACCCCTACGAGCAGTACTTC. Translating gives CSVEELDPYEQYF.

This clonotype was counted a few times. The chain recombines TRBV7-2 with TRBJ2-1; weak D call: TRBD2 (5 bases). V lost 5 bases and J 4 bases, leaving 12 bases between the germline ends. This CDR3 spans 14 amino acids. In germline, CDR1 is SGHTA, CDR2 FQGNSA. The CDR3: CASSTTDWYNEQFF. In DNA form, the CDR3 reads TGTGCCAGCAGCACAACGGACTGGTACAATGAGCAGTTCTTC.

This clonotype was picked up many times. The chain joins TRBV7-9 to TRBJ2-3; D gene uncertain. This CDR3 is 14 amino acids long. The germline V and J ends were trimmed by 0 bases and 0 bases, with 4 bases remaining between them. Germline V gives CDR1 SEHNR, CDR2 FQNEAQ (reference sequence). The CDR3 DNA is TGTGCCAGCAGCTTAGCGCCGAGCACAGATACGCAGTATTTT. Translating gives CASSLAPSTDTQYF.

The sample holds a few counts of this clonotype. CDR3 residues: CASSPLIGGLAEAFF. The CDR3 nucleotides read TGTGCCAGCAGCCCTCTGATTGGGGGGCTGGCTGAAGCTTTCTTT. V and J are TRBV14 and TRBJ1-1; possible D gene TRBD1, 6 bases. In germline, CDR1 is SGHDN, CDR2 FVKESK. V lost 4 bases and J lost 6, with 18 bases in between. The CDR3 spans 15 residues.

The chain uses TRBV20-1 and TRBJ1-1; the match to TRBD1 covers 7 bases. Germline loops: CDR1 DFQATT, CDR2 SNEGSKA (reference sequence). The CDR3 totals 17 residues. V lost 0 bases to trimming and J lost 4 bases; unmatched junction nucleotides: 14. The CDR3 DNA sequence: TGCAGTGCTAGAGATGGAGAACAGGGGCTACGCGGCACTGAAGCTTTCTTT. As protein: CSARDGEQGLRGTEAFF.

Here the CDR3 reads CASSLARGGISYEQYF. The DNA for the CDR3 is TGCGCCAGCAGCTTGGCTAGAGGGGGGATCTCCTACGAGCAGTACTTC. This rearrangement joins TRBV5-1 to TRBJ2-7; the D gene could be TRBD1 or TRBD2 (6 bases each). Germline CDR1 is SGHRS and CDR2 is YFSETQ. The V gene lost 0 bases and the J gene lost 0 bases, with 13 bases spanning the gap. This CDR3 is 16 amino acids long.

This clonotype was seen a few times. The genes are TRBV12-3 or TRBV12-4 and TRBJ2-3; the D is unclear. The CDR3 is 14 residues long. V lost 6 bases to trimming and J lost 2 bases, with 12 bases between them. CDR3 sequence: CASRGSHSTDTQYF. CDR3 nucleotides: TGTGCCAGCAGGGGGTCCCATTCCACAGATACGCAGTATTTT.

This clonotype has only a few counts. This chain links TRBV19 with TRBJ1-4; D gene ambiguous. Looked up from germline, CDR1 is LNHDA and CDR2 is SQIVND (reference sequence). The CDR3 runs 15 residues. With 3 bases removed from V and 4 bases from J, the gap between germline ends came to 12 bases. The CDR3 sequence is CASSIGGNINEKLFF. In DNA, the CDR3 is TGTGCCAGTAGTATCGGCGGAAATATTAATGAAAAACTGTTTTTT.

CDR3 in amino acids: CASSSGTGVNNEQFF. The CDR3 DNA follows: TGTGCCAGCAGCTCCGGGACAGGGGTCAACAATGAGCAGTTCTTC. V usage is TRBV7-2 and J usage is TRBJ2-1; TRBD1 aligns across 10 bases. The V and J ends lost 4 bases and 5 bases, in that order; junction bases with no gene match: 5. Germline V CDR1 and CDR2: SGHTA, FQGNSA. The CDR3 covers 15 residues.